The 11 T cell receptor beta chains listed next were all sequenced from one sample in a study of cytomegalovirus exposure and HLA in healthy donors. In the PCR, 60 Vbeta and 13 Jbeta primers were used. This table comes from immunoSEQ multiplex PCR, and its TCRdb copy is limited to in-frame clones, with some not included. The data contain a few hundred thousand clones, approximately 80% of them seen just once; the ten biggest clones take up roughly 15%. Sequenced: PBMCs. These receptor sequences come from a man aged 35 to 55 in good health and CMV-seronegative.

This clone is a singleton in its sample. The V gene is TRBV30, the J gene TRBJ2-3; the match to TRBD2 covers 8 bases. The CDR3 extends over 15 amino acids. CDR1 GTSNPN and CDR2 SVGIG come from the germline V gene (reference sequence). V dropped 0 bases and J dropped 4; count of bases not matched to a gene: 6. This chain's CDR3 is CAWSVSSGSPDTQYF. CDR3 DNA sequence: TGTGCCTGGAGTGTTTCAAGCGGGAGCCCAGATACGCAGTATTTT.

This chain uses TRBV7-8 with TRBJ2-7; 7 bases are shared with TRBD1. Germline V gives CDR1 SGHVS, CDR2 FQNEAQ. The V segment lost 5 bases and the J segment 4 bases; nucleotides outside the gene matches: 8. The CDR3 has 14 amino acids. CDR3 loop: CASSLSTGQYEQYF. CDR3 in DNA: TGTGCCAGCAGCCTCTCGACAGGGCAATACGAGCAGTACTTC. Drawing the rest from reference TRBV7-8 and TRBJ2-7, the complete variable domain is GAGVSQSPRYKVAKRGQDVALRCDPISGHVSLFWYQQALGQGPEFLTYFQNEAQLDKSGLPSDRFFAERPEGSVSTLKIQRTQQEDSAVYLCASSLSTGQYEQYFGPGTRLTVT.

This chain uses TRBV13 with TRBJ2-5, with a tentative D call TRBD1 (6 bases). Per the germline V gene, CDR1 is PRHDT and CDR2 is FYEKMQ (reference sequence). V gave up 2 bases and J gave up 5 bases, with 18 bases separating them. The CDR3 sequence is 16 residues long. The DNA for the CDR3 is TGTGCCAGCAGCTTATCCTCGGTCAGGGGTTGGGAGACCCAGTACTTC. Protein: CASSLSSVRGWETQYF. The full variable domain, its missing parts supplied by reference TRBV13 and TRBJ2-5, is AAGVIQSPRHLIKEKRETATLKCYPIPRHDTVYWYQQGPGQDPQFLISFYEKMQSDKGSIPDRFSAQQFSDYHSELNMSSLELGDSALYFCASSLSSVRGWETQYFGPGTRLLVL.

CDR3 sequence (DNA): TGTGCCAGTAGTATCGGACGGGGAGGAGATACGCAGTATTTT. This gives the protein CASSIGRGGDTQYF. This chain joins TRBV19 and TRBJ2-3; a weak D match, TRBD2 (6 bases). The V gene's germline CDR1 is LNHDA and CDR2 SQIVND (reference sequence). The CDR3 sequence is 14 residues long. The V gene lost 3 bases and the J gene lost 5 bases, with 12 bases spanning the gap.

The chain combines TRBV27 with TRBJ2-2; D call uncertain. The V end was cut by 3 bases, the J end by 6 bases, with 5 bases between. This CDR3 contains 12 residues. CDR1 is MNHEY and CDR2 is SMNVEV in the germline V gene (reference sequence). The CDR3 here is CASSFPSGELFF. The CDR3, as DNA: TGTGCCAGCAGTTTCCCATCCGGGGAGCTGTTTTTT.

V usage is TRBV11-2 and J usage is TRBJ2-1; maybe TRBD1 (6 bases). V lost 5 bases and J lost 4, with 12 bases in between. Germline V CDR1 and CDR2: SGHAT, FQNNGV. This CDR3 comprises 14 residues. The CDR3 DNA sequence: TGTGCCAGCAGCGGGGGCGTCAGATACAATGAGCAGTTCTTC. This translates into CASSGGVRYNEQFF. Drawing the rest from reference TRBV11-2 and TRBJ2-1, the complete variable domain is EAGVAQSPRYKIIEKRQSVAFWCNPISGHATLYWYQQILGQGPKLLIQFQNNGVVDDSQLPKDRFSAERLKGVDSTLKIQPAKLEDSAVYLCASSGGVRYNEQFFGPGTRLTVL.

The chain links TRBV7-9 to TRBJ2-1, with 11 nucleotides matching TRBD2. The ends lost 3 bases at V and 16 bases at J; junction bases unmatched: 5. The CDR3 length is 12 residues. Germline loops: CDR1 SEHNR, CDR2 FQNEAQ (reference sequence). The CDR3 nucleotides read TGTGCCAGCAGCTTGCCAACTAGCGGGAGTTTCTTC. Residues: CASSLPTSGSFF.

This clone was observed a handful of times. The V call is TRBV6-5, the J call TRBJ2-1; possibly TRBD2 for D (5 bases). Trimming took off 2 bases at V and 15 bases at J, with 11 bases between the two ends. The CDR3 is made up of 11 amino acids. The germline CDR1 and CDR2 sequences are MNHEY and SVGAGI. The CDR3 here is CASSYGRGLFF. CDR3 sequence (DNA): TGTGCCAGCAGTTACGGCCGGGGTCTGTTCTTC.

The rearrangement uses TRBV25-1 and TRBJ2-5, with D tentatively TRBD1 (6 bases). Germline values: CDR1 MGHDK, CDR2 SYGVNS. Trimming removed 7 bases from V and 5 bases from J, with 17 bases in between. CDR3 length: 14 residues. The CDR3 region is CASNRDTVLETQYF. The CDR3 bases are TGTGCCAGCAATCGGGACACCGTTTTGGAGACCCAGTACTTC.

The rearrangement joins TRBV7-2 to TRBJ2-7; 10 nucleotides match TRBD2. The germline V gene encodes CDR1 SGHTA and CDR2 FQGNSA. Trimming cost V 1 base and J 0 bases; bases outside gene matches: 6. This CDR3 is 17 amino acids long. This CDR3 is CASSLGSSGGHSYEQYF. The DNA of the CDR3 is TGTGCCAGCAGCTTAGGGTCTAGCGGGGGTCACTCCTACGAGCAGTACTTC.

The rearrangement uses TRBV27 and TRBJ2-7; TRBD1 matches at 7 bases. CDR3 length: 15 amino acids. Looked up from germline, CDR1 is MNHEY and CDR2 is SMNVEV (reference sequence). V gave up 5 bases and J gave up 0 bases; unmatched junction bases: 7. CDR3 in DNA: TGTGCCAGCAGTCTCACCCGGGACAGCTCCTACGAGCAGTACTTC. Translating gives CASSLTRDSSYEQYF.